The subject of this entry is one T cell receptor (beta chain). In germline, CDR1 is SGDLS, CDR2 YYNGEE. The CDR3 runs 17 residues. V dropped 3 bases and J dropped 0 bases, with 19 bases sitting between them. The data were obtained in a study of T cell responses to AZD1222 COVID-19 vaccine. Clones were sequenced by immunoSEQ multiplex PCR, and TCRdb holds only the in-frame ones, with some missing. The sample has 60,000 to 90,000 clones, roughly 91% seen once. This chain connects TRBV9 to TRBJ2-7; no clear D gene. Source: peripheral blood, taken 28 days after the second AZD1222 dose. This TCR derives from an adult who received the AZD1222 COVID-19 vaccine. The chain's CDR3 is CASSAEERVRSSYEQYF. The CDR3 region has the DNA TGTGCCAGCAGCGCCGAAGAGCGAGTGAGGAGCTCCTACGAGCAGTACTTC.